Listed below are T cell receptor beta chains from one sample, sequenced in a study of cytomegalovirus exposure and HLA in healthy donors. Measured with immunoSEQ multiplex PCR; TCRdb has only the in-frame clones, and not every one. Seen here are about 180,000 clones, 60% to 80% observed once, and the top ten hold less than 15%. The source material was PBMCs. Every receptor here comes from a woman aged 45-65 years in good health and CMV-seropositive. Both conserved end residues are part of each CDR3. Fields, in order: J gene, V gene, D gene, clone size, CDR3 DNA, CDR3 protein. The D gene is left open where the match is weak. Clone sizes are given selectively: once, few, many, or a class where the clone is expanded.

TRBJ2-3	TRBV27	TRBD2	NA	TGTGCCAGTAGGATCCTAGCGGCTAGCACAGATACGCAGTATTTT	CASRILAASTDTQYF
TRBJ1-5	TRBV5-4	TRBD1	NA	TGTGCCAGCACCGGGACAGGGGTATCCCAGCCCCAGCATTTT	CASTGTGVSQPQHF
TRBJ1-4	TRBV7-9	NA	once	TGTGCCAGCAGCTTAGTTCCGTCTAATGAAAAACTGTTTTTT	CASSLVPSNEKLFF
TRBJ2-1	TRBV23-1	TRBD2	NA	TGCGCCAGCAGTCAACGGGACTACCTCAATGAGCAGTTCTTC	CASSQRDYLNEQFF
TRBJ1-2	TRBV6-1	NA	NA	TGTGCCAGTGCTGGACAGTCCTATGGCTACACCTTC	CASAGQSYGYTF
TRBJ1-4	TRBV7-9	NA	NA	TGTGCCAGCAGCTCTCTTACAGGGAGACTGTTTTTT	CASSSLTGRLFF
TRBJ1-1	TRBV4-1	NA	NA	TGCGCCAGCAGCCAAGAGAAACCCGACAGGATCCGTGGGTACACTGAAGCTTTCTTT	CASSQEKPDRIRGYTEAFF
TRBJ2-1	TRBV5-6	TRBD1	few	TGTGCCAGCAGCTTTGGACAGGGGGTCTACAATGAGCAGTTCTTC	CASSFGQGVYNEQFF
TRBJ1-1	TRBV5-4	NA	NA	TGTGCCAGCAGCTTTGAGGCGCTCCGGGACACTGAAGCTTTCTTT	CASSFEALRDTEAFF
TRBJ2-3	TRBV7-9	TRBD1	NA	TGTGCCAGCAGCTTAAGGCCCACAGGGGGGACCTCACCAGATACGCAGTATTTT	CASSLRPTGGTSPDTQYF
TRBJ1-1	TRBV7-2	NA	NA	TGTGCCAGCAGCGCGCAACAGAGCATCGGCACTGAAGCTTTCTTT	CASSAQQSIGTEAFF
TRBJ1-6	TRBV2	TRBD1	NA	TGTGCCAGCAGTATCGACAGGGAATTGAATTCACCCCTCCACTTT	CASSIDRELNSPLHF
TRBJ2-5	TRBV5-4	NA	NA	TGTGCCAGCAGCCGCGGGACCACCCTAGAGACCCAGTACTTC	CASSRGTTLETQYF